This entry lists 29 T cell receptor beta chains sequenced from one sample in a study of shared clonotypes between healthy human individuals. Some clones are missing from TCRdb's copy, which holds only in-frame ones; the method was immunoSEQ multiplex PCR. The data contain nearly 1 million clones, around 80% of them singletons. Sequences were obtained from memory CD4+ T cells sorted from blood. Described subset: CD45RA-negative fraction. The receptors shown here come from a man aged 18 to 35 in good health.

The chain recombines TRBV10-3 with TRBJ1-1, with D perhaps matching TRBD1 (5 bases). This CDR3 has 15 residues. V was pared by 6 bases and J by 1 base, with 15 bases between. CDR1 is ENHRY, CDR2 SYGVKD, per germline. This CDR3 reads CAIRTREGQNTEAFF. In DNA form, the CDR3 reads TGTGCCATCAGGACGAGGGAGGGGCAGAACACTGAAGCTTTCTTT.

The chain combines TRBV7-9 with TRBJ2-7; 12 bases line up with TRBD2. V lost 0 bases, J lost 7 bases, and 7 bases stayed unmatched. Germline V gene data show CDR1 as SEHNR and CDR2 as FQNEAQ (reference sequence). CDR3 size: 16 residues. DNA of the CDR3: TGTGCCAGCAGCTTAGCGTCCCTAGCGGGAGGGTCTGAGCAGTACTTC. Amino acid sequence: CASSLASLAGGSEQYF.

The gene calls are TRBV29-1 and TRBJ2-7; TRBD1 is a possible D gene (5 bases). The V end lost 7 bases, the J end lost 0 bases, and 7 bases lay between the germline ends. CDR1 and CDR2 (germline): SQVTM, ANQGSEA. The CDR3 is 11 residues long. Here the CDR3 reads CSGGSSYEQYF. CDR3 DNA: TGCAGCGGGGGCAGCTCCTACGAGCAGTACTTC.

The CDR3 sequence is CASSPTISGNTIYF. The CDR3 bases are TGTGCCAGCAGCCCTACAATCTCTGGAAACACCATATATTTT. The chain recombines TRBV7-2 with TRBJ1-3; no reliable D call. Germline CDR1 SGHTA, CDR2 FQGNSA. CDR3 length: 14 amino acids. Trimming removed 5 bases from V and 0 bases from J, with 8 bases in between.

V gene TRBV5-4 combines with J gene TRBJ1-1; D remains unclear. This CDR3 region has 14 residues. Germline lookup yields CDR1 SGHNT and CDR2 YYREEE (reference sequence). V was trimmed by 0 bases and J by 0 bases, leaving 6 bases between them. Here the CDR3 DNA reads TGTGCCAGCAGCTTGGGCTTGATGAACACTGAAGCTTTCTTT. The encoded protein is CASSLGLMNTEAFF.

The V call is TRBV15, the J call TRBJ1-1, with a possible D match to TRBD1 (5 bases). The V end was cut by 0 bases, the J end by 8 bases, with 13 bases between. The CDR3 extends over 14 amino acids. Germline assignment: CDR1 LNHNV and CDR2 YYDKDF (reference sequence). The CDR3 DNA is TGTGCCACCAGCAGAGATACGGTCCAGGGCGAAGCTTTCTTT. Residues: CATSRDTVQGEAFF.

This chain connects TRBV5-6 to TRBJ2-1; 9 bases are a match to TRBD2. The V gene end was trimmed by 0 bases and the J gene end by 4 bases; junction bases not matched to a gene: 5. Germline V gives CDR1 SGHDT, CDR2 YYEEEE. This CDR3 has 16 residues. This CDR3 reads CASSLALAGYYNEQFF. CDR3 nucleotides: TGTGCCAGCAGCTTGGCGCTAGCGGGGTATTACAATGAGCAGTTCTTC.

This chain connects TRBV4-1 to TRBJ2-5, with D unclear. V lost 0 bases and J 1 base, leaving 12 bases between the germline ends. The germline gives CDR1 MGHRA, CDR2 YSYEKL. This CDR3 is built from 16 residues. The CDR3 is CASSQESPRIQETQYF. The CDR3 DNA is TGCGCCAGCAGCCAAGAAAGTCCCAGGATCCAAGAGACCCAGTACTTC.

This CDR3 reads CSARERYEQYF. Written as DNA, the CDR3 is TGCAGTGCTAGAGAGAGGTACGAGCAGTACTTC. The rearrangement joins TRBV20-1 to TRBJ2-7; D gene uncertain. CDR3 length: 11 amino acids. CDR1 is DFQATT, CDR2 SNEGSKA, per germline (reference sequence). The germline V and J ends were trimmed by 0 bases and 4 bases, with 4 bases remaining between them.

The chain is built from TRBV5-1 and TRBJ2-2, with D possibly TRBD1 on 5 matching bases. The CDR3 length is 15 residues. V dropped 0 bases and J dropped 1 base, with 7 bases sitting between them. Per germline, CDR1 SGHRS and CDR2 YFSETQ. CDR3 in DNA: TGCGCCAGCAGCTTGGGCAGGGAGAACACCGGGGAGCTGTTTTTT. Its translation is CASSLGRENTGELFF.

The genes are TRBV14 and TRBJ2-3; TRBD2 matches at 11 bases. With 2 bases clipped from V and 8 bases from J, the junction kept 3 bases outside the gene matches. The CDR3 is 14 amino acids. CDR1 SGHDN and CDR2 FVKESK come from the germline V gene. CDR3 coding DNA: TGTGCCAGCAGCCAAAGACTAGCGGGATCTACGCAGTATTTT. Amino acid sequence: CASSQRLAGSTQYF.

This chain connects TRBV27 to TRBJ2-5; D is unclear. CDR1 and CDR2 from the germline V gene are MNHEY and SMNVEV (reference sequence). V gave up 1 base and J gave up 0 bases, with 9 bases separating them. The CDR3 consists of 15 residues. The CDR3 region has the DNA TGTGCCAGCAGTTTATTTCGGACGGACCAAGAGACCCAGTACTTC. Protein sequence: CASSLFRTDQETQYF.

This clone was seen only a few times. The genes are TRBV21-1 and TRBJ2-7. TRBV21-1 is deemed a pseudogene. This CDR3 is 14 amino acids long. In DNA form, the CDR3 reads TGTGCCAGCGCGGTGACATCTAAATCCTACGAGCAGTACTTC. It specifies CASAVTSKSYEQYF.

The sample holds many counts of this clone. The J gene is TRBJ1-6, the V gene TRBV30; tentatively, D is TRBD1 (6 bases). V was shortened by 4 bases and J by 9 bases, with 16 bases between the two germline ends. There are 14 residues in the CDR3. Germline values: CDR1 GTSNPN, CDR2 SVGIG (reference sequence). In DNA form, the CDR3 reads TGTGCCTGGATTACAGGGTCTGGGGGTTCACCCCTCCACTTT. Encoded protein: CAWITGSGGSPLHF.

The CDR3 reads CASSPWSGYTDTQYF. The CDR3, as DNA: TGTGCCAGCTCACCCTGGAGCGGATACACAGATACGCAGTATTTT. The J gene is TRBJ2-3, the V gene TRBV18; TRBD2 is a possible D gene (5 bases). V was shortened by 3 bases and J by 2 bases, with 12 bases between the two germline ends. The CDR3 runs to 15 residues. Germline CDR1 is KGHSH and CDR2 is LQKENI.

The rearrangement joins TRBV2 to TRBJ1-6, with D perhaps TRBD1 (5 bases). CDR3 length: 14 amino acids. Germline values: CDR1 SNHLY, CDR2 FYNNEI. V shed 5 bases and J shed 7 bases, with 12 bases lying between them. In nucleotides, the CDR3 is TGTGCCAGCAGTATAGACAGAGCGAATTCACCCCTCCACTTT. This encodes CASSIDRANSPLHF.

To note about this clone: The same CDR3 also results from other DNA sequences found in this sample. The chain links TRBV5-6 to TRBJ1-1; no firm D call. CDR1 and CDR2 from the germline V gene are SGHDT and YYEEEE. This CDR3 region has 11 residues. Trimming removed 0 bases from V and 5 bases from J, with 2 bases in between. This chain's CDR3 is CASSLATEAFF. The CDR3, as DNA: TGTGCCAGCAGCTTGGCTACTGAAGCTTTCTTT.

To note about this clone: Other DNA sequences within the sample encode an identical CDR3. The CDR3, as DNA: TGTGCCAGCAGTTACTCCAGGGGGAACACTGAAGCTTTCTTT. Residues: CASSYSRGNTEAFF. The chain couples TRBV6-6 to TRBJ1-1; D is possibly TRBD1 (6 bases). CDR1 and CDR2 from the germline V gene are MNHNY and SVGAGI (reference sequence). There are 14 residues in the CDR3. Trimming stripped 0 bases from V and 1 base from J, with 6 bases between.

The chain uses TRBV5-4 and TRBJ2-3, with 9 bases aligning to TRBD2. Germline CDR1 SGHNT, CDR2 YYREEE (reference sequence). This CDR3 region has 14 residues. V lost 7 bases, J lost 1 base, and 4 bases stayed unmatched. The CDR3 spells CASGQREGTDTQYF. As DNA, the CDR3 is TGTGCCAGCGGACAGCGGGAGGGCACAGATACGCAGTATTTT.

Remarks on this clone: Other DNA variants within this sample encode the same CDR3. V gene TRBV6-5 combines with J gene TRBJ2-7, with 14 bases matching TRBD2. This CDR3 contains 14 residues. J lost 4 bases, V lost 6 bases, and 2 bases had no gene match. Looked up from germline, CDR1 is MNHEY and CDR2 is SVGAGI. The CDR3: CASSRTSGRYEQYF. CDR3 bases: TGTGCCAGCAGCCGGACTAGCGGGAGGTACGAGCAGTACTTC.

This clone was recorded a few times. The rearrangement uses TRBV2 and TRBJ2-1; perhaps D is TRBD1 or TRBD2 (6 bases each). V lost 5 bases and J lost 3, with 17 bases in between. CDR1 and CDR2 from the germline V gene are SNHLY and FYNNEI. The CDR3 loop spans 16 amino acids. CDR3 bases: TGTGCCAGCAGTTCTGGGGGCGGGACTCTCTACAATGAGCAGTTCTTC. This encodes CASSSGGGTLYNEQFF.

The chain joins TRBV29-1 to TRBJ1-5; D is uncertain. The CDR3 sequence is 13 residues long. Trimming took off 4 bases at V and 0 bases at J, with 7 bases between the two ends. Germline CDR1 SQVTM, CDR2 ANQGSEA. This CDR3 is CSVGRDSNQPQHF. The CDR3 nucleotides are TGCAGCGTTGGACGGGATAGCAATCAGCCCCAGCATTTT.

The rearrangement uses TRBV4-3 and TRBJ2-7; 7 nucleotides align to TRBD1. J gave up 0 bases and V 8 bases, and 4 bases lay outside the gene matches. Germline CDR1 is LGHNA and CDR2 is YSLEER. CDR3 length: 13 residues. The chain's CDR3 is CASPRDSSYEQYF. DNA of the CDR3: TGCGCCAGCCCCCGGGACAGCTCCTACGAGCAGTACTTC.

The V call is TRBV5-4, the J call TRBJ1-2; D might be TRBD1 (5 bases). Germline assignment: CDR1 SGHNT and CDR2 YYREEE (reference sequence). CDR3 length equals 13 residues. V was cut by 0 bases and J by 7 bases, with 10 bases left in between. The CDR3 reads CASSLETGTGYTF. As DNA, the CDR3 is TGTGCCAGCAGCTTGGAGACGGGGACTGGCTACACCTTC.

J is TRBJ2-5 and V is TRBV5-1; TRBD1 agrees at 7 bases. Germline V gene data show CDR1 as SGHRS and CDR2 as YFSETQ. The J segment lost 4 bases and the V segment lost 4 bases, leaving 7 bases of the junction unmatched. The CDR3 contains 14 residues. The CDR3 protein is CASSAEPGGETQYF. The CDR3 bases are TGCGCCAGCAGCGCCGAACCAGGGGGAGAGACCCAGTACTTC.

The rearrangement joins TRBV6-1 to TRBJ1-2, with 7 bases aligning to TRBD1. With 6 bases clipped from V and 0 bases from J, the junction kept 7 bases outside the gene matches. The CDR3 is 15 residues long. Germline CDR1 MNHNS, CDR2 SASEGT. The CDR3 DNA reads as TGTGCCAGCAGCACCACAGGGGCCGCTAACTATGGCTACACCTTC. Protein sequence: CASSTTGAANYGYTF.

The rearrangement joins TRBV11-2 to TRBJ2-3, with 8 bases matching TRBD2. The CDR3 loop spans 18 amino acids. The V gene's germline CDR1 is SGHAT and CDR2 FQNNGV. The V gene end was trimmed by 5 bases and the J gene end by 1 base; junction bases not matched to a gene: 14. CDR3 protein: CASSPSPGGGSRTDTQYF. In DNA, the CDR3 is TGTGCCAGCAGCCCCTCCCCGGGCGGGGGGTCCCGCACAGATACGCAGTATTTT.

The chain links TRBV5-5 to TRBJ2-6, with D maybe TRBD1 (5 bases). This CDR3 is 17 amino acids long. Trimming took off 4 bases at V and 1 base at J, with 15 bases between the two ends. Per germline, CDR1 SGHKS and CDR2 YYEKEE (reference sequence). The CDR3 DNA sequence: TGTGCCAGCAGCACGGAGCAGGGTGCATCTGGGGCCAACGTCCTGACTTTC. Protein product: CASSTEQGASGANVLTF.

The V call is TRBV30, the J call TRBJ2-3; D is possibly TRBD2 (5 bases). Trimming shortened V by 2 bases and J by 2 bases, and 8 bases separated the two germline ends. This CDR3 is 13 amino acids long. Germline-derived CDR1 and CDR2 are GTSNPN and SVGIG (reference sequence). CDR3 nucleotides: TGTGCCTGGAGTCCCCGGGACACAGATACGCAGTATTTT. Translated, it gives CAWSPRDTDTQYF.